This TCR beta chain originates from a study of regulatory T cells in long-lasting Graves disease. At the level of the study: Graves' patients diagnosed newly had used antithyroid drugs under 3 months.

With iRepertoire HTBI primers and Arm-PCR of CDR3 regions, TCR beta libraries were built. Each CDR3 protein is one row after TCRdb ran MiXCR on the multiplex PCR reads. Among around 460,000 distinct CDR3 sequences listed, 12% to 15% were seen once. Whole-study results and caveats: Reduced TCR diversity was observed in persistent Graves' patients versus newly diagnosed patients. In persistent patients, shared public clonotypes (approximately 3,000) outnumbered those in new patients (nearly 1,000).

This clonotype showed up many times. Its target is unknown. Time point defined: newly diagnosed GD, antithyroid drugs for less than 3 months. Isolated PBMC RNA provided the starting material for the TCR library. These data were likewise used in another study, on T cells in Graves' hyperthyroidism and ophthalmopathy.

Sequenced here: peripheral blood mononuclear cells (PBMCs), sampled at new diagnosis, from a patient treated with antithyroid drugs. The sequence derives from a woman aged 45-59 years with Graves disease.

Here the CDR3 DNA reads TGTGCCAGCAGTTTTGGGACTAGTACTTACGAGCAGTACTTC. Translating it yields CASSFGTSTYEQYF. The chain couples TRBV12-3 or TRBV12-4 to TRBJ2-7, with TRBD2 matching over 8 bases. The CDR3 totals 14 residues. The V segment lost 3 bases and the J segment 4 bases; nucleotides outside the gene matches: 5.